These 30 T cell receptor beta chains came from one sample sequenced in a study of blood T cells in healthy people across ages. Using a J-beta primer mix together with a sample-barcoded 5' primer, a second PCR was run for about 6 to 11 cycles. In TCRdb, the 5' RACE reads were re-called with MiXCR into one record per CDR3 protein. The sample includes 870,000 or so distinct CDR3 sequences, 25% to 30% of them seen just once. Sample: blood. These receptors originate from an elderly woman in good health.

Only a few counts were recorded for this clonotype. The chain recombines TRBV6-5 with TRBJ1-5; possibly TRBD1 for D (5 bases). There are 16 residues in the CDR3. In germline, CDR1 is MNHEY, CDR2 SVGAGI. V lost 6 bases, J lost 7 bases, and 22 bases lay in between. The CDR3 DNA reads TGTGCCAGCAGGCGGGACGGGAGGGGAACCAGACAGCCCCAGCATTTT. This sequence encodes CASRRDGRGTRQPQHF.

V gene TRBV6-6 combines with J gene TRBJ1-5; the D is unclear. CDR3 length: 17 residues. Looked up from germline, CDR1 is MNHNY and CDR2 is SVGAGI (reference sequence). V lost 8 bases and J 0 bases, leaving 20 bases between the germline ends. CDR3 DNA sequence: TGTGCCAGCTCCAGGCCCGAGGGAGGTTATAGCAATCAGCCCCAGCATTTT. This translates into CASSRPEGGYSNQPQHF.

This sequence joins TRBV5-1 and TRBJ2-2; no clear D gene. The length of the CDR3 is 15 residues. CDR1 SGHRS and CDR2 YFSETQ come from the germline V gene. Trimming left V 4 bases short and J 6 bases short, with 16 bases between. Here the CDR3 DNA reads TGCGCCAGCAGCAACCGGGTCTCGGGCCCCGGGGAGCTGTTTTTT. It specifies CASSNRVSGPGELFF.

This clonotype was seen many times. The chain employs TRBV20-1 and TRBJ2-5; 8 positions agree with TRBD2. Per the germline V gene, CDR1 is DFQATT and CDR2 is SNEGSKA (reference sequence). J was trimmed by 4 bases and V by 3 bases; bases with no gene match: 7. The CDR3 runs to 14 residues. The CDR3 DNA reads as TGCAGTGCTAGCGGGGGGGCCGGGCGAGAGACCCAGTACTTC. It is translated as CSASGGAGRETQYF.

Many counts were recorded for this clonotype. The chain carries TRBV6-2 or TRBV6-3 and TRBJ2-3; no reliable D call. Trimming removed 3 bases from V and 0 bases from J, with 7 bases in between. Per germline, CDR1 MNHEY and CDR2 SVGEGT. This CDR3 has 14 amino acids. CDR3 coding DNA: TGTGCCAGCAGTTATCATCTGAGCACAGATACGCAGTATTTT. It translates to CASSYHLSTDTQYF.

A word on this clonotype: A much larger clonotype is one base distant, so this may be a read error. The genes are TRBV12-3 or TRBV12-4 and TRBJ2-3; 9 nucleotides align to TRBD2. This CDR3 is built from 16 residues. V lost 4 bases, J lost 7 bases, and 12 bases stayed unmatched. The CDR3 loop is CASSSEGGGAGNTQYF. The CDR3, as DNA: TGTGCCAGCAGTTCCGAGGGCGGGGGGGCTGGAAATACGCAGTATTTT.

This clonotype was counted between two and nine times. Just one base apart from a much larger clone, this may be a read error. This chain connects TRBV11-2 to TRBJ2-7; D not resolved. The CDR3 is made up of 12 amino acids. Germline V gene lookup returns CDR1 SGHAT and CDR2 FQNNGV. Here the CDR3 reads CAGSAWGYEQYF. Written as DNA, the CDR3 is TGTGCCGGCAGCGCATGGGGTTACGAGCAGTACTTC.

This clonotype was observed a handful of times. The V call is TRBV7-6, the J call TRBJ2-1, with D tentatively TRBD1 (6 bases). The CDR3 consists of 15 residues. V was cut by 1 base and J by 4 bases, with 11 bases left in between. The germline CDR1 and CDR2 sequences are SGHVS and FNYEAQ. CDR3 nucleotide sequence: TGTGCCAGCAGCTTAGAGGGACAACTTTACAATGAGCAGTTCTTC. Amino acid sequence: CASSLEGQLYNEQFF.

The gene calls are TRBV10-2 and TRBJ2-7; D gene ambiguous. Germline lookup yields CDR1 WSHSY and CDR2 SAAADI. The CDR3 totals 11 residues. Trimming took 10 bases from V and 1 from J, leaving 8 bases between them. Written as DNA, the CDR3 is TGCGCCACAGCAGCTTCCTACGAGCAGTACTTC. Protein: CATAASYEQYF.

In its sample, this clonotype was seen many times. This chain uses TRBV12-3 or TRBV12-4 with TRBJ2-1, with D perhaps TRBD1 (6 bases). This CDR3 contains 15 residues. Trimming pared 6 bases from V and 7 bases from J, leaving 19 bases between. CDR3 sequence reads: CASRYRARGGNEQFF. The DNA of the CDR3 is TGTGCCAGCAGATACCGGGCCAGAGGGGGTAATGAGCAGTTCTTC.

This clonotype was seen repeatedly, ten times or more. The chain combines TRBV11-2 with TRBJ2-1; D gene uncertain. V lost 1 base to trimming and J lost 10 bases, with 14 bases between them. From germline, CDR1 is SGHAT and CDR2 FQNNGV. CDR3 length: 14 residues. The CDR3 spells CASSLAEVFREQFF. As DNA, the CDR3 is TGTGCCAGCAGCTTAGCCGAGGTTTTCAGGGAGCAGTTCTTC.

The rearrangement links TRBV6-6 to TRBJ1-5; D not resolved. The assigned J gene may be wrong: the sequence end matches TRBJ1-6 better. The germline V gene has CDR1 MNHNY and CDR2 SVGAGI (reference sequence). The CDR3 totals 13 residues. The DNA of the CDR3 is TGTGCCAGCAGAGAGGGCTCCCATTTACCCCTCCACTTT. Protein sequence: CASREGSHLPLHF.

This clonotype was observed many times. This sequence joins TRBV2 and TRBJ2-3; maybe TRBD2 (6 bases). The CDR3 has 17 amino acids. V shed 4 bases and J shed 0 bases, with 17 bases lying between them. From germline, CDR1 is SNHLY and CDR2 FYNNEI. The CDR3 loop reads CASSVRVAAYSTDTQYF. CDR3 DNA sequence: TGTGCCAGCAGTGTCAGGGTAGCGGCTTATAGCACAGATACGCAGTATTTT.

This clonotype was detected a few times. The rearrangement links TRBV6-2 or TRBV6-3 to TRBJ2-7, with 9 bases aligning to TRBD2. The ends lost 10 bases at V and 5 bases at J; junction bases unmatched: 12. There are 14 residues in the CDR3. Germline CDR1 is MNHEY and CDR2 is SVGEGT. The CDR3 sequence is CATTPSGRWDEQYF. CDR3 bases: TGTGCCACCACACCGAGCGGGAGGTGGGACGAGCAGTACTTC.

Concerning this clonotype: Just one base apart from a much larger clone, this may be a read error. The chain carries TRBV11-2 and TRBJ2-4, with D perhaps TRBD2 (6 bases). The J call may be in error: the DNA end matches TRBJ2-5 better. The CDR3 sequence is 17 residues long. Germline V gene data show CDR1 as SGHAT and CDR2 as FQNNGV. The CDR3 loop reads CASSLDYGGGVCETQYF. Written as DNA, the CDR3 is TGTGCCAGCAGCTTAGATTATGGGGGAGGAGTTTGTGAGACCCAGTACTTC.

The sample holds many counts of this clonotype. V usage is TRBV28 and J usage is TRBJ1-5, with D possibly being TRBD1 (6 bases). V lost 2 bases and J lost 3, with 11 bases in between. This CDR3 is built from 15 residues. CDR1 is MDHEN and CDR2 is SYDVKM in the germline V gene. The DNA of the CDR3 is TGTGCCAGCAGTTTAGAAGACAGGACCAATCAGCCCCAGCATTTT. Protein product: CASSLEDRTNQPQHF.

This clonotype came up a few times. J is TRBJ1-2 and V is TRBV24-1, with 9 bases identical to TRBD1. Germline V gives CDR1 KGHDR, CDR2 SFDVKD. V was clipped by 4 bases and J by 4 bases; unmatched bases: 12. The CDR3 consists of 17 residues. The CDR3 is CATSDRQGELYSYGYTF. The CDR3, as DNA: TGTGCCACCAGTGACCGACAGGGGGAACTGTATAGCTATGGCTACACCTTC.

The rearrangement joins TRBV12-3 or TRBV12-4 to TRBJ1-2, with no clear D. Trimming took 4 bases from V and 7 from J, leaving 16 bases between them. The CDR3 length is 14 residues. As DNA, the CDR3 is TGTGCCAGCAGTTCTCCAGCAGCATGGGGTGGCTACACCTTC. Translating gives CASSSPAAWGGYTF.

This clonotype was seen ten or more times. The chain recombines TRBV27 with TRBJ2-3; 11 bases are a match to TRBD2. Germline assignment: CDR1 MNHEY and CDR2 SMNVEV (reference sequence). V was clipped by 5 bases and J by 5 bases; unmatched bases: 9. CDR3 length: 16 residues. The DNA for the CDR3 is TGTGCCAGCAGTCCGATAGCGGGGGGGCCTCAAGATACGCAGTATTTT. Translation gives CASSPIAGGPQDTQYF.

This clonotype has a count of ten or more. J is TRBJ1-2 and V is TRBV20-1; D gene unclear. This CDR3 is built from 14 residues. Per the germline V gene, CDR1 is DFQATT and CDR2 is SNEGSKA (reference sequence). The V gene lost 3 bases and the J gene lost 0 bases, with 11 bases spanning the gap. This CDR3 is CSARSSLANYGYTF. CDR3 coding DNA: TGCAGTGCTAGGAGCAGCCTAGCTAACTATGGCTACACCTTC.

The chain recombines TRBV6-1 with TRBJ2-6; 9 nucleotides agree with TRBD1. The CDR3 is 20 residues long. Looked up from germline, CDR1 is MNHNS and CDR2 is SASEGT. The junction had 16 bases not matched to a gene; V was cut back by 5 bases and J by 2 bases. The CDR3 region is CASSLNPGTGIGAGANVLTF. As DNA, the CDR3 is TGTGCCAGCAGTCTTAATCCCGGGACAGGGATCGGGGCTGGGGCCAACGTCCTGACTTTC.

The genes are TRBV5-5 and TRBJ2-6, with 9 positions matching TRBD1. This CDR3 is 17 amino acids long. Unmatched junction bases numbered 6, after V lost 5 bases and J lost 0 bases. Germline CDR1 is SGHKS and CDR2 is YYEKEE (reference sequence). This chain's CDR3 is CASRPGQGDSGANVLTF. The CDR3, as DNA: TGTGCCAGCAGACCGGGACAGGGAGACTCTGGGGCCAACGTCCTGACTTTC.

The V and J genes are TRBV11-2 and TRBJ2-2, with 8 bases that match TRBD1. Per the germline V gene, CDR1 is SGHAT and CDR2 is FQNNGV. V shed 1 base and J 4 bases; nucleotides not matched to a gene: 5. This CDR3 spans 16 amino acids. The CDR3 spells CASSLARTGSTGELFF. CDR3 sequence (DNA): TGTGCCAGCAGCTTAGCTCGGACAGGGAGCACCGGGGAGCTGTTTTTT.

With respect to this clonotype: Compared with germline, one end of the junction differs, possibly owing to a read error. This chain connects TRBV12-3 or TRBV12-4 to TRBJ2-2; TRBD1 matches at 7 bases. This CDR3 is built from 15 residues. The DNA for the CDR3 is TGTGCCAGCAGCAGAGGGGGCGCAAACACCGGGGAGCGGTTTTTT. Translation: CASSRGGANTGERFF.

The sample holds a few counts of this clonotype. The chain carries TRBV29-1 and TRBJ2-1, with 11 bases fitting TRBD2. Germline values: CDR1 SQVTM, CDR2 ANQGSEA. The CDR3 length is 15 residues. V lost 4 bases to trimming and J lost 7 bases; unmatched junction nucleotides: 9. The CDR3 region is CSVGLAGGPSNEQFF. CDR3 in DNA: TGCAGCGTTGGTCTAGCGGGAGGACCGTCGAATGAGCAGTTCTTC.

Note on this clonotype: This may come from a read error, since a much larger clone is one base off. The rearrangement uses TRBV7-2 and TRBJ1-1; the D is unclear. This CDR3 has 15 amino acids. The V and J ends lost 4 bases and 5 bases respectively, with 17 bases between them. Germline V gene sequence: CDR1 SGHTA, CDR2 FQGNSA. CDR3 nucleotides: TGTGCCAGCAGCTCAGCAACCCCAGGAGTTACTGAAGCTTTCTTT. Translating it yields CASSSATPGVTEAFF. Variable domain in full (rest from reference TRBV7-2 and TRBJ1-1): GAGVSQSPSNKVTEKGKDVELRCDPISGHTALYWYRQSLGQGLEFLIYFQGNSAPDKSGLPSDRFSAERTGGSVSTLTIQRTQQEDSAVYLCASSSATPGVTEAFFGQGTRLTVV.

In its sample, this clonotype was seen a few times. This rearrangement joins TRBV6-5 to TRBJ1-2; possibly TRBD1 for D (6 bases). Germline V gene sequence: CDR1 MNHEY, CDR2 SVGAGI. V was shortened by 6 bases and J by 4 bases, with 12 bases between the two germline ends. This CDR3 spans 13 amino acids. The CDR3 reads CASREGHPYGYTF. The CDR3 nucleotides are TGTGCCAGCAGAGAGGGACACCCCTATGGCTACACCTTC.

This clonotype was seen at least ten times. The J gene is TRBJ2-1, the V gene TRBV7-8; 8 positions agree with TRBD1. The J segment lost 9 bases and the V segment lost 4 bases, leaving 17 bases of the junction unmatched. The CDR3 has 17 amino acids. Germline V lookup: CDR1 SGHVS, CDR2 FQNEAQ. CDR3 amino acids: CASSSSIPGTGGGEQFF. For the CDR3, the DNA is TGTGCCAGCAGCTCCTCTATTCCGGGGACAGGAGGGGGTGAGCAGTTCTTC.

The chain couples TRBV30 to TRBJ1-6; weak D call: TRBD1 (5 bases). With 2 bases removed from V and 10 bases from J, the gap between germline ends came to 15 bases. The CDR3 has 14 residues. CDR1 and CDR2 (germline): GTSNPN, SVGIG (reference sequence). CDR3 DNA sequence: TGTGCCTGGAGTCCGGGACTGGCTCCCTCACCCCTCCACTTT. This codes for CAWSPGLAPSPLHF.

This chain joins TRBV29-1 and TRBJ2-5; weak D call: TRBD1 (5 bases). The CDR3 sequence is 12 residues long. Trimming removed 0 bases from V and 5 bases from J, with 7 bases in between. The germline gives CDR1 SQVTM, CDR2 ANQGSEA. The CDR3 DNA follows: TGCAGCGTTGAAGAGCCAGGGGAGACCCAGTACTTC. Protein: CSVEEPGETQYF.